A single sample gave rise to the 8 T cell receptor beta chains below, sequenced in a study of blood T cell repertoires in COVID-19. Only in-frame clones appear in the TCRdb table, and some are missing; sequencing was by immunoSEQ multiplex PCR. Among some 110,000 clones listed, roughly 79% were seen once. The sequencing input was peripheral blood. Receptor source: a man between 65 and 85 years old with active or convalescent COVID-19.

This clone was seen a handful of times. This chain links TRBV7-9 with TRBJ2-7, with D perhaps TRBD1 (6 bases). This CDR3 has 15 residues. Trimming left V 6 bases short and J 7 bases short, with 22 bases between. Germline V lookup: CDR1 SEHNR, CDR2 FQNEAQ (reference sequence). The CDR3 DNA is TGTGCCAGCAGTTCAGGACGTCATCCTCAGGGGGAGCAGTACTTC. Translating gives CASSSGRHPQGEQYF.

The gene calls are TRBV10-3 and TRBJ2-7, with 10 bases aligning to TRBD1. This CDR3 has 15 residues. CDR1 and CDR2 from the germline V gene are ENHRY and SYGVKD. The junction had 9 bases not matched to a gene; V was cut back by 3 bases and J by 7 bases. The CDR3 DNA reads TGTGCCATCAGTGAAACCGGGACAGGGGCAGGGGAGCAGTACTTC. Translation gives CAISETGTGAGEQYF.

This clone has only a few counts. The chain has TRBV7-3 and TRBJ2-1, with TRBD2 matching over 12 bases. This CDR3 spans 21 amino acids. Per the germline V gene, CDR1 is SGHTA and CDR2 is FQGTGA. Trimming took 0 bases from V and 0 from J; bases not matched to a gene: 12. CDR3 residues: CASSLTPSGLAGLSSYNEQFF. The CDR3 DNA sequence: TGTGCCAGCAGCTTAACTCCCTCAGGACTAGCGGGATTAAGCTCCTACAATGAGCAGTTCTTC.

The J gene is TRBJ2-7, the V gene TRBV7-9; 7 bases agree with TRBD2. CDR3 length equals 14 residues. The V gene's germline CDR1 is SEHNR and CDR2 FQNEAQ (reference sequence). V was clipped by 2 bases and J by 5 bases; unmatched bases: 6. As DNA, the CDR3 is TGTGCCAGCAGCTTATGGGGGGGTCTGAACGAGCAGTACTTC. Residues: CASSLWGGLNEQYF.

This clone has just one count. J is TRBJ2-1 and V is TRBV9; 8 bases agree with TRBD2. Germline V CDR1 and CDR2: SGDLS, YYNGEE. The ends lost 0 bases at V and 10 bases at J; junction bases unmatched: 12. The CDR3 totals 16 residues. CDR3 DNA sequence: TGTGCCAGCAGCGTAGAAGCCTCCGGGACTAGTTACGAGCAGTTCTTC. Translating it yields CASSVEASGTSYEQFF.

The CDR3 DNA reads TGCGCCAGCAGCGTGGACAGGGGAACCAACTATGGCTACACCTTC. This codes for CASSVDRGTNYGYTF. The chain employs TRBV5-1 and TRBJ1-2, with 9 bases fitting TRBD1. The CDR3 has 15 amino acids. J lost 2 bases, V lost 4 bases, and 6 bases had no gene match. The germline CDR1 and CDR2 sequences are SGHRS and YFSETQ.

This chain connects TRBV18 to TRBJ2-3; D gene unclear. The ends were cut back, 1 base at V and 1 base at J, with 12 bases in the middle. Germline CDR1 KGHSH, CDR2 LQKENI. The CDR3 is 16 amino acids. CDR3 sequence (DNA): TGTGCCAGCTCACCACTCCCCCCGTCGGGCACAGATACGCAGTATTTT. Translating gives CASSPLPPSGTDTQYF.

The V and J genes are TRBV4-3 and TRBJ1-4; D not certain. This CDR3 region has 13 residues. Germline CDR1 reads LGHNA; CDR2 reads YSLEER. The V end was cut by 1 base, the J end by 8 bases, with 8 bases between. In DNA form, the CDR3 reads TGCGCCAGCAGCCAAGCCACGGGGGAAAAACTGTTTTTT. Amino acid sequence: CASSQATGEKLFF.